These 20 T cell receptor beta chains originate from one sample sequenced in a study of blood T cell repertoires in COVID-19. TCRdb keeps only in-frame clones here, not all; method: immunoSEQ multiplex PCR. The sample lists fewer than 250,000 clones, 90% occurring once. What was sequenced was PBMCs or T cells enriched from blood (not recorded which). The receptor set was obtained from a man younger than 45 who had been exposed to COVID-19.

The chain combines TRBV15 with TRBJ2-7; 8 nucleotides align to TRBD2. V shed 0 bases, J shed 5 bases, and the junction held 9 bases outside the gene matches. The germline V gene encodes CDR1 LNHNV and CDR2 YYDKDF (reference sequence). The CDR3 consists of 16 residues. CDR3 loop: CATSRDPAGGPHEQYF. In DNA, the CDR3 is TGTGCCACCAGCAGAGATCCCGCGGGGGGTCCCCACGAGCAGTACTTC. The full variable domain, its missing parts supplied by reference TRBV15 and TRBJ2-7, is DAMVIQNPRYQVTQFGKPVTLSCSQTLNHNVMYWYQQKSSQAPKLLFHYYDKDFNNEADTPDNFQSRRPNTSFCFLDIRSPGLGDTAMYLCATSRDPAGGPHEQYFGPGTRLTVT.

V usage is TRBV4-3 and J usage is TRBJ1-6, with D perhaps TRBD1 (6 bases). Trimming stripped 0 bases from V and 7 bases from J, with 10 bases between. Germline V gives CDR1 LGHNA, CDR2 YSLEER. The CDR3 consists of 15 residues. CDR3: CASSQEGTLNSPLHF. CDR3 DNA: TGCGCCAGCAGCCAAGAGGGGACACTAAATTCACCCCTCCACTTT.

The CDR3 region is CASSEGQVYGYTF. Written as DNA, the CDR3 is TGTGCCAGTAGTGAGGGACAGGTCTATGGCTACACCTTC. This sequence joins TRBV19 and TRBJ1-2; 8 bases fit TRBD1. V trimming: 5 bases; J trimming: 4 bases; junction bases outside the gene matches: 3. The length of the CDR3 is 13 residues. Per the germline V gene, CDR1 is LNHDA and CDR2 is SQIVND (reference sequence).

The genes are TRBV5-1 and TRBJ1-3, with 7 bases identical to TRBD1. CDR3 length: 17 amino acids. The V gene's germline CDR1 is SGHRS and CDR2 YFSETQ. Unmatched junction bases numbered 8, after V lost 0 bases and J lost 2 bases. Here the CDR3 reads CASSLGDRAWAGNTIYF. CDR3 sequence (DNA): TGCGCCAGCAGCTTGGGTGACAGGGCTTGGGCTGGAAACACCATATATTTT.

V and J are TRBV30 and TRBJ2-7; 9 bases line up with TRBD2. CDR3 length equals 14 residues. Unmatched junction bases numbered 10, after V lost 5 bases and J lost 5 bases. Per the germline V gene, CDR1 is GTSNPN and CDR2 is SVGIG (reference sequence). The CDR3 DNA reads TGTGCCTGGTCCGCCGGGACTAGCTTTGACGAGCAGTACTTC. Encoded protein: CAWSAGTSFDEQYF.

In its sample, this clone was seen a few times. The chain has TRBV6-5 and TRBJ2-7, with D perhaps matching TRBD1 (5 bases). The CDR3 runs 15 residues. Germline values: CDR1 MNHEY, CDR2 SVGAGI. Trimming pared 0 bases from V and 0 bases from J, leaving 9 bases between. DNA for the CDR3: TGTGCCAGCAGTTACTCAGGGGATAGCTCCTACGAGCAGTACTTC. This sequence encodes CASSYSGDSSYEQYF.

The count of this clone is one. The chain uses TRBV6-2 or TRBV6-3 and TRBJ2-7; TRBD1 is a possible D gene (5 bases). CDR1 and CDR2 from the germline V gene are MNHEY and SVGEGT. This CDR3 is 15 amino acids long. V was cut by 1 base and J by 2 bases, with 12 bases left in between. This chain's CDR3 is CASSYWLDTTYEQYF. The CDR3 DNA is TGTGCCAGCAGTTACTGGCTGGACACCACCTACGAGCAGTACTTC.

The rearrangement joins TRBV6-5 to TRBJ2-7; D perhaps matches TRBD2 (5 bases). Trimming removed 2 bases at V and 0 bases at J, with 8 bases between. CDR1 and CDR2 (germline): MNHEY, SVGAGI. The length of the CDR3 is 14 residues. CDR3 residues: CASSYRGNSYEQYF. The CDR3 coding sequence is TGTGCCAGCAGTTACCGGGGTAACTCCTACGAGCAGTACTTC.

This rearrangement joins TRBV14 to TRBJ2-1; 12 nucleotides agree with TRBD1. CDR1 and CDR2 from the germline V gene are SGHDN and FVKESK. V lost 2 bases and J lost 10; bases outside the gene matches: 9. The CDR3 loop spans 16 amino acids. The CDR3 sequence: CASSQYSGTGGWEQFF. Written as DNA, the CDR3 is TGTGCCAGCAGCCAATACTCCGGGACAGGGGGCTGGGAGCAGTTCTTC. The full variable domain, completed using reference TRBV14 and TRBJ2-1, is EAGVTQFPSHSVIEKGQTVTLRCDPISGHDNLYWYRRVMGKEIKFLLHFVKESKQDESGMPNNRFLAERTGGTYSTLKVQPAELEDSGVYFCASSQYSGTGGWEQFFGPGTRLTVL.

V is TRBV11-2 and J is TRBJ1-5; D gene ambiguous. Trimming took off 0 bases at V and 6 bases at J, with 12 bases between the two ends. The CDR3 loop spans 15 amino acids. In germline, CDR1 is SGHAT, CDR2 FQNNGV. CDR3 bases: TGTGCCAGCAGCTTAGATGGTACAGCCACTCAGCCCCAGCATTTT. Its translation: CASSLDGTATQPQHF. Full variable domain (missing parts from reference TRBV11-2 and TRBJ1-5): EAGVAQSPRYKIIEKRQSVAFWCNPISGHATLYWYQQILGQGPKLLIQFQNNGVVDDSQLPKDRFSAERLKGVDSTLKIQPAKLEDSAVYLCASSLDGTATQPQHFGDGTRLSIL.

In DNA, the CDR3 is TGCGCCAGCAGCACGGACGGGGGGACTGAAGCTTTCTTT. This gives the protein CASSTDGGTEAFF. The rearrangement joins TRBV5-1 to TRBJ1-1, with TRBD1 as a possible D gene (5 bases). CDR3 length: 13 amino acids. Trimming cost V 4 bases and J 5 bases, with 12 bases left between them. Per the germline V gene, CDR1 is SGHRS and CDR2 is YFSETQ.

There are a few counts of this clone. The gene calls are TRBV7-2 and TRBJ2-1; 9 nucleotides line up with TRBD2. The germline CDR1 and CDR2 sequences are SGHTA and FQGNSA. CDR3 length equals 16 residues. With V trimmed by 4 bases and J by 4 bases, 8 bases remained unmatched. The CDR3: CASSSRRGGRYNEQFF. Written as DNA, the CDR3 is TGTGCCAGCAGCTCCCGGCGGGGGGGCCGTTACAATGAGCAGTTCTTC.

The V gene is TRBV19, the J gene TRBJ2-7, with TRBD1 as a possible D gene (6 bases). The V gene lost 4 bases and the J gene lost 1 base, with 11 bases spanning the gap. Germline assignment: CDR1 LNHDA and CDR2 SQIVND (reference sequence). The CDR3 runs 14 residues. The CDR3 loop reads CASSNPQGSYEQYF. The CDR3 DNA follows: TGTGCCAGTAGTAACCCGCAGGGGTCCTACGAGCAGTACTTC.

The chain has TRBV5-5 and TRBJ2-7; D is uncertain. Germline V lookup: CDR1 SGHKS, CDR2 YYEKEE (reference sequence). This CDR3 contains 13 residues. Trimming stripped 4 bases from V and 7 bases from J, with 15 bases between. The CDR3 bases are TGTGCCAGCAGCCTAGACCCAGCGTGGGAGCAGTACTTC. It encodes CASSLDPAWEQYF. Supplemented by reference TRBV5-5 and TRBJ2-7, the full variable domain reads DAGVTQSPTHLIKTRGQQVTLRCSPISGHKSVSWYQQVLGQGPQFIFQYYEKEERGRGNFPDRFSARQFPNYSSELNVNALLLGDSALYLCASSLDPAWEQYFGPGTRLTVT.

The V call is TRBV3-1 (or the pseudogene TRBV3-2), the J call TRBJ2-3; D is ambiguous. The CDR3 covers 16 residues. CDR1 and CDR2 from the germline V gene are LGHDT and YNNKEL (reference sequence). V dropped 0 bases and J dropped 0 bases, with 10 bases sitting between them. The CDR3: CASSQDPHPSTDTQYF. CDR3 nucleotides: TGTGCCAGCAGCCAAGATCCACATCCTAGCACAGATACGCAGTATTTT.

This clone was seen once. The rearrangement uses TRBV7-9 and TRBJ2-1, with TRBD1 matching over 7 bases. Trimming cost V 6 bases and J 4 bases; bases outside gene matches: 12. This CDR3 has 16 residues. Germline assignment: CDR1 SEHNR and CDR2 FQNEAQ (reference sequence). Written as DNA, the CDR3 is TGTGCCAGCAGTTCCCGGGACAGAAAAGATTACAATGAGCAGTTCTTC. This codes for CASSSRDRKDYNEQFF.

The chain carries TRBV6-2 or TRBV6-3 and TRBJ1-2; D is perhaps TRBD1 (6 bases). The CDR3 sequence is 16 residues long. V gave up 1 base and J gave up 2 bases, with 14 bases separating them. Germline V CDR1 and CDR2: MNHEY, SVGEGT. CDR3 bases: TGTGCCAGCAGTTACTTTTGGGGGCCTGCGAACTATGGCTACACCTTC. This encodes CASSYFWGPANYGYTF.

This clone was seen more than once but under ten times. This chain links TRBV27 with TRBJ2-3; 8 bases align to TRBD2. The V gene end was trimmed by 2 bases and the J gene end by 11 bases; junction bases not matched to a gene: 6. The length of the CDR3 is 13 residues. CDR1 and CDR2 (germline): MNHEY, SMNVEV (reference sequence). The CDR3 DNA reads TGTGCCAGCAGTTTAAATCGGGGGGGAGGGCAGTATTTT. Translated, it gives CASSLNRGGGQYF.

This chain connects TRBV15 to TRBJ1-2; D is ambiguous. The CDR3 contains 15 residues. V lost 3 bases and J lost 8, with 19 bases in between. The germline gives CDR1 LNHNV, CDR2 YYDKDF (reference sequence). The CDR3 spells CATSSLWAADGGYTF. Here the CDR3 DNA reads TGTGCCACCAGCAGTCTGTGGGCAGCTGATGGGGGCTACACCTTC.

The chain joins TRBV3-1 (or the pseudogene TRBV3-2) to TRBJ2-1; 7 nucleotides agree with TRBD2. The germline CDR1 and CDR2 sequences are LGHDT and YNNKEL (reference sequence). Trimming at V came to 4 bases and at J to 2 bases, leaving 5 bases not matched to a gene. CDR3 length equals 15 residues. The chain's CDR3 is CASSPLAGAYNEQFF. The CDR3 bases are TGTGCCAGCAGCCCCTTGGCGGGGGCCTACAATGAGCAGTTCTTC.